This T cell receptor (beta chain) was recorded in a study of control samples from healthy donors and cancer patients. The V gene's germline CDR1 is MDHEN and CDR2 SYDVKM. CDR3 size: 13 residues. V lost 6 bases and J 4 bases, leaving 12 bases between the germline ends. Method: immunoSEQ multiplex PCR; TCRdb's copy keeps in-frame clones and lacks some. The sample holds 130,000 or so clones, 80% to 90% seen once. The chain is built from TRBV28 and TRBJ1-2; D call uncertain. The sequence derives from a man between 60 and 75 years old in good health. The sequenced sample consisted of blood. Written as DNA, the CDR3 is TGTGCCAGCAGAGACACGCGGGGCTATGGCTACACCTTC. Protein: CASRDTRGYGYTF.